This T cell receptor beta chain emerged from a study of OX40 agonist ivuxolimab in advanced cancers. Looking at the study overall: Aged roughly 23 to 79 with a mean of 60 years, they were around 85% male.

Sequenced by immunoSEQ multiplex PCR; TCRdb stores in-frame clones only, minus some. The sample yields about 48,000 clones, approximately 91% seen once. Autoimmune disease history or systemic immunosuppression led to patient exclusion. This clone was seen a single time. The receptor's source is an adult with an advanced solid tumor such as melanoma, head and neck, liver or kidney cancer. The sequencing here drew on CD4+ or CD8+ T cells sorted from blood, taken in a trial of the OX40 agonist ivuxolimab.

The CDR3 sequence: CASSPGGSRMNTEAFF. CDR3 DNA: TGTGCCAGCAGCCCAGGTGGTTCTCGGATGAACACTGAAGCTTTCTTT. The J gene is TRBJ1-1, the V gene TRBV5-8; D unclear. The CDR3 is 16 residues long. Trimming removed 4 bases at V and 0 bases at J, with 16 bases between. Germline V gene sequence: CDR1 SGHTS, CDR2 YDEGEE.